This T cell receptor (beta chain) was found in a study of T cells after yellow fever vaccination. Study summary: The fractions with low cell numbers were processed using SMART-Seq v4 Ultra Low Input. General study points: Only a minor proportion of clonotypes was detected across both CD4 and CD8 compartments. Peaking on day 5 versus 15, the secondary response was faster but weaker.

UMIs were added to TCR cDNA along with a universal primer site when it was made by 5'RACE template switching. TCRdb reprocessed the 5' RACE reads via MiXCR and lists one record per CDR3 protein. The sample holds 300,000 or so distinct CDR3 sequences, approximately 8% seen once. V shed 5 bases, J shed 5 bases, and the junction held 6 bases outside the gene matches. Looked up from germline, CDR1 is MNHNS and CDR2 is SASEGT. The CDR3 is 15 amino acids. This clonotype came up a few times. Its antigen is still unknown. V and J are TRBV6-1 and TRBJ2-1, with TRBD2 matching 10 bases. The TCR sequence derives from a man aged 18 to 29 who received the YFV17D yellow fever vaccine. The material sequenced was PBMCs, taken approximately 40 days after the first yellow fever vaccination. DNA of the CDR3: TGTGCCAGCAGTCCAGCGGGGGGGAAAAACAATGAGCAGTTCTTC. This encodes CASSPAGGKNNEQFF.